The 23 T cell receptor beta chains reported below all come from one sample, sequenced in a study of OX40 agonist ivuxolimab in advanced cancers. TCRdb's table, derived via immunoSEQ multiplex PCR, lists solely in-frame clones and lacks some. The sample includes roughly 74,000 clones, around 92% of them seen just once. Specimen: CD4+ or CD8+ T cells sorted from blood, collected in a trial of the OX40 agonist ivuxolimab. Receptors originate from an adult with an advanced solid tumor such as melanoma, head and neck, liver or kidney cancer.

This rearrangement joins TRBV5-1 to TRBJ1-1, with a weak D call TRBD1 (5 bases). Germline V gives CDR1 SGHRS, CDR2 YFSETQ. V shed 6 bases and J shed 1 base, with 16 bases lying between them. The CDR3 consists of 15 residues. This CDR3 is CASTPKQGTNTEAFF. CDR3 in DNA: TGCGCCAGCACCCCCAAGCAGGGTACGAACACTGAAGCTTTCTTT.

J is TRBJ1-6 and V is TRBV6-5; D unclear. Germline V CDR1 and CDR2: MNHEY, SVGAGI. V lost 3 bases and J 7 bases, leaving 7 bases between the germline ends. This CDR3 is built from 13 residues. CDR3 amino acids: CASSYGSNSPLHF. CDR3 in DNA: TGTGCCAGCAGTTATGGGAGCAATTCACCCCTCCACTTT.

The rearrangement joins TRBV4-2 to TRBJ2-7; weak D call: TRBD2 (6 bases). With 2 bases removed from V and 2 bases from J, the gap between germline ends came to 10 bases. In germline, CDR1 is LGHNA, CDR2 YNFKEQ. This CDR3 contains 14 residues. Written as DNA, the CDR3 is TGTGCCAGCAGCCAACCGGGACTCCCCTACGAGCAGTACTTC. It encodes CASSQPGLPYEQYF.

V is TRBV13 and J is TRBJ1-3; D unresolved. Per germline, CDR1 PRHDT and CDR2 FYEKMQ (reference sequence). This CDR3 has 14 residues. V lost 5 bases to trimming and J lost 1 base, with 9 bases between them. The CDR3 DNA follows: TGTGCCAGCAGCATACAGAGATCTGGAAACACCATATATTTT. It translates to CASSIQRSGNTIYF.

The CDR3 spells CAWSTIAAQETQYF. The CDR3 DNA follows: TGTGCCTGGAGTACAATAGCGGCCCAAGAGACCCAGTACTTC. This sequence joins TRBV30 and TRBJ2-5; a weak D match, TRBD2 (6 bases). CDR1 and CDR2 (germline): GTSNPN, SVGIG (reference sequence). The ends were cut back, 2 bases at V and 1 base at J, with 11 bases in the middle. CDR3 length equals 14 residues.

CDR3 sequence reads: CASSVGGGVRYDEQFF. The CDR3 DNA reads as TGTGCCAGCAGCGTCGGAGGTGGGGTAAGGTACGATGAGCAGTTCTTC. The chain employs TRBV9 and TRBJ2-1, with a weak D call TRBD2 (5 bases). CDR1 and CDR2 (germline): SGDLS, YYNGEE. CDR3 length: 16 amino acids. Trimming removed 2 bases at V and 8 bases at J, with 20 bases between.

This clone occurred a few times. The chain has TRBV5-1 and TRBJ2-1; D gene unclear. Germline assignment: CDR1 SGHRS and CDR2 YFSETQ. V lost 3 bases to trimming and J lost 6 bases, with 25 bases between them. There are 18 residues in the CDR3. The CDR3 spells CASSSLPRTQGPLNEQFF. Written as DNA, the CDR3 is TGCGCCAGCAGCTCCCTACCACGGACGCAAGGCCCTCTCAATGAGCAGTTCTTC.

This clone was observed a single time. This chain joins TRBV5-1 and TRBJ2-7; 7 positions match TRBD2. This CDR3 region has 14 residues. Germline V lookup: CDR1 SGHRS, CDR2 YFSETQ. The V segment lost 0 bases and the J segment 3 bases; nucleotides outside the gene matches: 3. Here the CDR3 DNA reads TGCGCCAGCAGCTTGGCGGGGGGATTCTACGAGCAGTACTTC. Protein: CASSLAGGFYEQYF.

The chain has TRBV7-2 and TRBJ2-7; a weak D match, TRBD2 (5 bases). This CDR3 is built from 14 residues. Deletions cut 4 bases from V and 6 bases from J, with 16 bases between. Germline values: CDR1 SGHTA, CDR2 FQGNSA. CDR3: CASSSRDRVGEQYF. In nucleotides, the CDR3 is TGTGCCAGCAGCTCCCGGGATCGGGTCGGCGAGCAGTACTTC.

This clone has a single count. The chain uses TRBV27 and TRBJ1-1; tentative D call: TRBD1 (5 bases). This CDR3 is 17 amino acids long. Per the germline V gene, CDR1 is MNHEY and CDR2 is SMNVEV (reference sequence). V was shortened by 6 bases and J by 0 bases, with 20 bases between the two germline ends. The CDR3 sequence is CASRRFGTVTVNTEAFF. The DNA for the CDR3 is TGTGCCAGCAGGCGATTCGGGACGGTAACGGTGAACACTGAAGCTTTCTTT.

The chain uses TRBV27 and TRBJ2-1; 11 nucleotides agree with TRBD1. The CDR3 is 13 amino acids. Germline CDR1 MNHEY, CDR2 SMNVEV (reference sequence). With 10 bases clipped from V and 8 bases from J, the junction kept 7 bases outside the gene matches. CDR3 coding DNA: TGTGCCATCATGGACAGGGGGCACGATGAGCAGTTCTTC. This gives the protein CAIMDRGHDEQFF.

The gene calls are TRBV27 and TRBJ2-1; 13 positions match TRBD2. J was trimmed by 6 bases and V by 3 bases; bases with no gene match: 2. Germline CDR1 and CDR2: MNHEY and SMNVEV (reference sequence). This CDR3 has 15 amino acids. The CDR3 region is CASSFGTSGINEQFF. CDR3 nucleotide sequence: TGTGCCAGCAGTTTCGGGACTAGCGGGATCAATGAGCAGTTCTTC.

V and J are TRBV11-3 and TRBJ2-7; D uncertain. Trimming pared 3 bases from V and 0 bases from J, leaving 6 bases between. The CDR3 is 13 residues long. Looked up from germline, CDR1 is SGHNT and CDR2 is YENEEA. The CDR3 loop is CASSFGYSYEQYF. The DNA of the CDR3 is TGTGCCAGCAGCTTCGGGTACTCCTACGAGCAGTACTTC.

CDR3 nucleotides: TGTGCCAGTAGTACGGACAGGGAAGGCACAGATACGCAGTATTTT. This codes for CASSTDREGTDTQYF. The chain combines TRBV19 with TRBJ2-3; 8 bases align to TRBD1. Trimming at V came to 4 bases and at J to 1 base, leaving 4 bases not matched to a gene. The CDR3 runs to 15 residues. The germline gives CDR1 LNHDA, CDR2 SQIVND (reference sequence).

J is TRBJ2-2 and V is TRBV5-6; a weak D match, TRBD1 (6 bases). Germline CDR1 and CDR2: SGHDT and YYEEEE. V was cut by 4 bases and J by 4 bases, with 11 bases left in between. CDR3 length: 14 residues. Written as DNA, the CDR3 is TGTGCCAGCAGCCCGACAGGAATCACCGGGGAGCTGTTTTTT. It yields the protein CASSPTGITGELFF.

This chain joins TRBV7-9 and TRBJ1-5, with 8 bases that match TRBD1. Germline-derived CDR1 and CDR2 are SEHNR and FQNEAQ (reference sequence). The ends lost 4 bases at V and 0 bases at J; junction bases unmatched: 2. CDR3 length: 15 amino acids. DNA for the CDR3: TGTGCCAGCAGCTCAACAGGGGGTAGCAATCAGCCCCAGCATTTT. Translation: CASSSTGGSNQPQHF.

The V gene is TRBV6-5, the J gene TRBJ2-3; 11 positions match TRBD2. The CDR3 is made up of 14 amino acids. The V gene's germline CDR1 is MNHEY and CDR2 SVGAGI. Unmatched junction bases numbered 2, after V lost 5 bases and J lost 4 bases. The CDR3 nucleotides read TGTGCCAGCAGTATAGCGGGGGGGCCAGATACGCAGTATTTT. This gives the protein CASSIAGGPDTQYF.

As DNA, the CDR3 is TGTGCAGGGGGGCTGAATGAGCAGTTCTTC. Translating it yields CAGGLNEQFF. The gene calls are TRBV7-2 and TRBJ2-1, with D perhaps TRBD1 or TRBD2 (6 bases each). Germline V gives CDR1 SGHTA, CDR2 FQGNSA. This CDR3 comprises 10 residues.

This chain links TRBV7-9 with TRBJ2-7, with D maybe TRBD2 (6 bases). Germline assignment: CDR1 SEHNR and CDR2 FQNEAQ (reference sequence). The CDR3 covers 11 residues. Trimming left V 5 bases short and J 7 bases short, with 9 bases between. The CDR3, as DNA: TGTGCCAGCAGCGGGGGGTCGGAGCAGTACTTC. Translating gives CASSGGSEQYF. Complete variable domain (other parts from reference TRBV7-9 and TRBJ2-7): DTGVSQNPRHKITKRGQNVTFRCDPISEHNRLYWYRQTLGQGPEFLTYFQNEAQLEKSRLLSDRFSAERPKGSFSTLEIQRTEQGDSAMYLCASSGGSEQYFGPGTRLTVT.

A word on this clone: The sample carries other DNA sequences with the same CDR3. The chain has TRBV6-1 and TRBJ2-7; D is unresolved. The germline V and J ends were trimmed by 2 bases and 3 bases, with 2 bases remaining between them. Germline CDR1 and CDR2: MNHNS and SASEGT. The CDR3 spans 11 residues. The CDR3 DNA reads as TGTGCCAGCAGTGAAATCTACGAGCAGTACTTC. Amino acid sequence: CASSEIYEQYF.

The chain couples TRBV7-8 to TRBJ2-2; TRBD2 matches at 11 bases. Per germline, CDR1 SGHVS and CDR2 FQNEAQ. This CDR3 region has 16 residues. The ends lost 5 bases at V and 3 bases at J; junction bases unmatched: 5. The CDR3 DNA follows: TGTGCCAGCAGCCCTCTTAGCGGGGGGGACACCGGGGAGCTGTTTTTT. Translation: CASSPLSGGDTGELFF.

Notes on this clone: This may come from a read error, since a much larger clone is one base off. At the DNA level, this CDR3 is encoded by other sequences in the same sample as well. The chain carries TRBV27 and TRBJ2-1; D is unresolved. The germline V gene encodes CDR1 MNHEY and CDR2 SMNVEV (reference sequence). The CDR3 runs 15 residues. The CDR3 sequence: CASSPDVANYNEQFF. CDR3 coding DNA: TGTGCCAGCAGCCCCGACGTAGCAAACTACAATGAACAGTTCTTC.

This sequence joins TRBV27 and TRBJ2-5, with TRBD2 matching over 8 bases. CDR1 is MNHEY, CDR2 SMNVEV, per germline (reference sequence). The J segment lost 2 bases and the V segment lost 4 bases, leaving 3 bases of the junction unmatched. The CDR3 has 14 residues. The CDR3 spells CASSSAGAQETQYF. CDR3 DNA sequence: TGTGCCAGCAGTTCAGCGGGGGCGCAAGAGACCCAGTACTTC.